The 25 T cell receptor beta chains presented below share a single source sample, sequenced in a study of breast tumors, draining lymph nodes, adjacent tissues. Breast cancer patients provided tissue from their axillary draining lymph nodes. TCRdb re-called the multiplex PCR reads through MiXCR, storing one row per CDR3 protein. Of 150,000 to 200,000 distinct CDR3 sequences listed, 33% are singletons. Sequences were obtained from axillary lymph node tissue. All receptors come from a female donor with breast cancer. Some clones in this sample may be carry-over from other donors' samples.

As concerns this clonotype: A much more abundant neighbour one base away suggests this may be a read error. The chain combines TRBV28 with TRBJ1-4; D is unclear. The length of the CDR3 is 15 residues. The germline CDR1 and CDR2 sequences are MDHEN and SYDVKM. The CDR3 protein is CARSLSGSLNEKLFF. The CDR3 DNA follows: TGTGCCCGCAGTTTATCGGGCAGTCTTAATGAAAAACTGTTTTTT.

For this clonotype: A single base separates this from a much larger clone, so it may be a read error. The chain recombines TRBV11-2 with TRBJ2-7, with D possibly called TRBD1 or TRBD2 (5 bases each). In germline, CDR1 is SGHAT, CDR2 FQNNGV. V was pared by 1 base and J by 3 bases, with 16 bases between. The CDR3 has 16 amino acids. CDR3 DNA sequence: TGTGCCAGCAGCTTAGTGCCGGGACCGAGAGTCTACGAGCAGTACTTC. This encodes CASSLVPGPRVYEQYF.

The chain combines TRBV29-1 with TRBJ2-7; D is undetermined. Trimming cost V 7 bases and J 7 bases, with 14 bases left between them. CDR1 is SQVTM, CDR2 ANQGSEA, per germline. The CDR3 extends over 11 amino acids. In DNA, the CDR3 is TGCAGCGCTGAGGAACAGACTGAGCAGTACTTC. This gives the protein CSAEEQTEQYF.

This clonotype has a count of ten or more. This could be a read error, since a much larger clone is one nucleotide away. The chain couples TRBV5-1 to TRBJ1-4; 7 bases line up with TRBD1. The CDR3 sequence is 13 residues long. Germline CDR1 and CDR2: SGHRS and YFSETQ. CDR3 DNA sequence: TGCGCCAGCAGTCAGGGGGGTAATGAAAACCTGTTTTTT. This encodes CASSQGGNENLFF. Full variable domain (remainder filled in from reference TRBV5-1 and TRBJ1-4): KAGVTQTPRYLIKTRGQQVTLSCSPISGHRSVSWYQQTPGQGLQFLFEYFSETQRNKGNFPGRFSGRQFSNSRSEMNVSTLELGDSALYLCASSQGGNENLFFGSGTQLSVL.

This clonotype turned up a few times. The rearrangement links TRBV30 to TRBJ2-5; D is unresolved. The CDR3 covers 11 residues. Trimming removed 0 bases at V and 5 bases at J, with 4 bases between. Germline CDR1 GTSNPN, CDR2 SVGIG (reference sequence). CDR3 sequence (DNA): TGTGCCTGGAGTGTTCGGGAGACCCAGTACTTC. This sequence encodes CAWSVRETQYF.

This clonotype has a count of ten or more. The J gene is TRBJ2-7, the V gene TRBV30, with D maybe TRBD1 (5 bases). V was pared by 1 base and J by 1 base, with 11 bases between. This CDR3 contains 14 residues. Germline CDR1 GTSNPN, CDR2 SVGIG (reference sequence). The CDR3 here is CAWSEGSRSYEQYF. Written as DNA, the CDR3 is TGTGCCTGGAGTGAGGGGTCAAGGTCCTACGAGCAGTACTTC.

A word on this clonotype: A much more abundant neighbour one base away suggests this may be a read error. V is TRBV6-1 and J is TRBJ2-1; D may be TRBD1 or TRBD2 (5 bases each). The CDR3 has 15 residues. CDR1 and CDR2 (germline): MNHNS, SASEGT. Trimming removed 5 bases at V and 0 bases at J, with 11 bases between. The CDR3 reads CASSLGDGSYNEQFF. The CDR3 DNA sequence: TGTGCCAGCAGTCTCGGGGACGGCTCCTACAATGAGCAGTTCTTC.

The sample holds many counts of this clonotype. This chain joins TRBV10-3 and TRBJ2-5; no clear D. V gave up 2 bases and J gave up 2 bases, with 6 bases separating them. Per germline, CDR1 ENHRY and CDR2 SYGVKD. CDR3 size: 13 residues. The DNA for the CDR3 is TGTGCCATCAGTGAGAGCCCGCAAGAGACCCAGTACTTC. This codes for CAISESPQETQYF.

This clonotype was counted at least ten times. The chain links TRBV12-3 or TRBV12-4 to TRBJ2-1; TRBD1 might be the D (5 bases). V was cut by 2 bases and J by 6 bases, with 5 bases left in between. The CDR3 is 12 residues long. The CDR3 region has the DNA TGTGCCAGCAGTTTAAGGGGCAATGAGCAGTTCTTC. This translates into CASSLRGNEQFF.

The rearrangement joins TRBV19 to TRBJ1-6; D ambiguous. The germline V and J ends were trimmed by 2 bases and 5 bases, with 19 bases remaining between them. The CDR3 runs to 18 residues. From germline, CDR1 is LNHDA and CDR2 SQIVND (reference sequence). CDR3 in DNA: TGTGCCAGTAGTATAACTAGCGGGAGTGGAGGGAATAATTCACCCCTCCACTTT. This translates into CASSITSGSGGNNSPLHF.

The CDR3 spells CASSVRVNEQYF. The CDR3 bases are TGCGCCAGCAGTGTAAGAGTAAACGAGCAGTACTTC. The chain has TRBV10-2 and TRBJ2-7; D remains ambiguous. Germline V gives CDR1 WSHSY, CDR2 SAAADI. The CDR3 extends over 12 amino acids. Deletions cut 4 bases from V and 5 bases from J, with 9 bases between.

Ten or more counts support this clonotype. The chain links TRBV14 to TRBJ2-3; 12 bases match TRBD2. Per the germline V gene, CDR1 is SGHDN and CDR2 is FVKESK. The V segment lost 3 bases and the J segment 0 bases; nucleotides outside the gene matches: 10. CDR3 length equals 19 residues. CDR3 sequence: CASSHSTSGGLSSTDTQYF. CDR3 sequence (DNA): TGTGCCAGCAGCCATTCGACTAGCGGGGGCCTTTCTAGCACAGATACGCAGTATTTT. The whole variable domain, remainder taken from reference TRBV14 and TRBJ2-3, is EAGVTQFPSHSVIEKGQTVTLRCDPISGHDNLYWYRRVMGKEIKFLLHFVKESKQDESGMPNNRFLAERTGGTYSTLKVQPAELEDSGVYFCASSHSTSGGLSSTDTQYFGPGTRLTVL.

The CDR3 region is CASRNAGGYQETQYF. The CDR3 DNA is TGTGCCAGCAGAAACGCGGGGGGGTACCAAGAGACCCAGTACTTC. The chain couples TRBV12-3 or TRBV12-4 to TRBJ2-5; 9 bases line up with TRBD2. The CDR3 loop spans 15 amino acids. V lost 6 bases, J lost 0 bases, and 5 bases stayed unmatched.

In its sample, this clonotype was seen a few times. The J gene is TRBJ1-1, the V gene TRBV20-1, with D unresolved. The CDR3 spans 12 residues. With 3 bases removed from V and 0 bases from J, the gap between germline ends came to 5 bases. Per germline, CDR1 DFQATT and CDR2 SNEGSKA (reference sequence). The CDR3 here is CSASLLNTEAFF. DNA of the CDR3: TGCAGTGCTAGTCTCTTGAACACTGAAGCTTTCTTT.

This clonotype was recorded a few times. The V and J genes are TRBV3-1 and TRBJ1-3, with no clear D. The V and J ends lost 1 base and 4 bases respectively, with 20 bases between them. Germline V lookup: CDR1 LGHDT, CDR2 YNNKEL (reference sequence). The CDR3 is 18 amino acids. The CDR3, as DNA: TGTGCCAGCAGCCAAGGTCCGGGGAGAGGACTTATGGGAAACACCATATATTTT. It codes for CASSQGPGRGLMGNTIYF. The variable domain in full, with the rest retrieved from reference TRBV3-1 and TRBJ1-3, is DTAVSQTPKYLVTQMGNDKSIKCEQNLGHDTMYWYKQDSKKFLKIMFSYNNKELIINETVPNRFSPKSPDKAHLNLHINSLELGDSAVYFCASSQGPGRGLMGNTIYFGEGSWLTVV.

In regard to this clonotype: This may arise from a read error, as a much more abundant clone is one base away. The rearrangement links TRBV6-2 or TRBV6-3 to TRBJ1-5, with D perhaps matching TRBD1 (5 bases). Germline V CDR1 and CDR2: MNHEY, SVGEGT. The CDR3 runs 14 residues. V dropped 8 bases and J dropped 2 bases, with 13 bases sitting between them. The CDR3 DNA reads TGTGCCAGCTCATACCGAGGGGGCAATCAGCCCCAGCATTTT. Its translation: CASSYRGGNQPQHF.

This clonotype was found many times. The CDR3 nucleotides read TGTGCCAGCAGTCTTGGGACAGACAGTTCCTCATCACCCCTCCACTTT. Translated, it gives CASSLGTDSSSSPLHF. The V gene is TRBV2, the J gene TRBJ1-6; 7 bases fit TRBD1. Germline-derived CDR1 and CDR2 are SNHLY and FYNNEI. The CDR3 length is 16 residues. The junction had 14 bases not matched to a gene; V was cut back by 5 bases and J by 10 bases.

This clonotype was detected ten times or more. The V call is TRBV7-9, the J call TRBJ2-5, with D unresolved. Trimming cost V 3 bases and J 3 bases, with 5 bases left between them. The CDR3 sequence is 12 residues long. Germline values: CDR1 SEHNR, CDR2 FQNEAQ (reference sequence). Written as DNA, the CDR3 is TGTGCCAGCAGCTTCCGTAAAGAGACCCAGTACTTC. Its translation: CASSFRKETQYF.

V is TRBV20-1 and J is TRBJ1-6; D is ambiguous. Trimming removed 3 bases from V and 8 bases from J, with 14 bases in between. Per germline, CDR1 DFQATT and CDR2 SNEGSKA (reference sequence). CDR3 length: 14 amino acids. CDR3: CSARNRTVYSPLHF. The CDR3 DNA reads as TGCAGTGCTAGGAATCGAACAGTATATTCACCCCTCCACTTT.

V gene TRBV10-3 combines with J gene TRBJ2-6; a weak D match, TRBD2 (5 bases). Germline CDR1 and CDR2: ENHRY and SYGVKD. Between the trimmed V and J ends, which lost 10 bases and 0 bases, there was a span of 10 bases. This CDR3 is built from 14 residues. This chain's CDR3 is CATGKNSGANVLTF. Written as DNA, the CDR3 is TGTGCCACCGGGAAGAACTCTGGGGCCAACGTCCTGACTTTC.

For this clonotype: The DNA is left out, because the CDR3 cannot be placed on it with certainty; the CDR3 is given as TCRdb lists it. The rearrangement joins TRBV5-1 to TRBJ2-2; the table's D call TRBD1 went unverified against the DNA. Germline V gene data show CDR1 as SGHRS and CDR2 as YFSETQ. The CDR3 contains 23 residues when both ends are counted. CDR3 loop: CASSPRTEYYEQYFGPGTRELFF.

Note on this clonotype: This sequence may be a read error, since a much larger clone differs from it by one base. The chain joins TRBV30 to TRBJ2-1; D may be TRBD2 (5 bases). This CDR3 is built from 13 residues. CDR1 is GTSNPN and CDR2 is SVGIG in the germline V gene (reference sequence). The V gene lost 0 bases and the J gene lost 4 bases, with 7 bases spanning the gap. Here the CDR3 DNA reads TGTGCCTGGAGTGTCAGCGGATACAATGAGCAGTTCTTC. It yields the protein CAWSVSGYNEQFF.

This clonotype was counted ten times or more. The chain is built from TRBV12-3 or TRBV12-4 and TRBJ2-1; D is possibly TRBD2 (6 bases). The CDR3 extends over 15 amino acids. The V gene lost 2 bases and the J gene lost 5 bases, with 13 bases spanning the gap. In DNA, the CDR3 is TGTGCCAGCAGTTTAACAGGACTACCTAACAATGAGCAGTTCTTC. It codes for CASSLTGLPNNEQFF.

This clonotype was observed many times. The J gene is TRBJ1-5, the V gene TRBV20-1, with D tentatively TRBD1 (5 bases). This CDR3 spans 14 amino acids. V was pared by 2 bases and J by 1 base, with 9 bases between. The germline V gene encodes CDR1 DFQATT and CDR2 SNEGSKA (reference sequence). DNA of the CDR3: TGCAGTGCTAGATCCAGGGTGAGCAATCAGCCCCAGCATTTT. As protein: CSARSRVSNQPQHF.

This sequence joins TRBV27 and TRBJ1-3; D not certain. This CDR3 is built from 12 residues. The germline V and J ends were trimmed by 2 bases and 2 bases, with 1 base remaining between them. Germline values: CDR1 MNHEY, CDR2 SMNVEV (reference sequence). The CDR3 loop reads CASSLAGNTIYF. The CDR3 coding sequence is TGTGCCAGCAGTTTAGCTGGAAACACCATATATTTT.